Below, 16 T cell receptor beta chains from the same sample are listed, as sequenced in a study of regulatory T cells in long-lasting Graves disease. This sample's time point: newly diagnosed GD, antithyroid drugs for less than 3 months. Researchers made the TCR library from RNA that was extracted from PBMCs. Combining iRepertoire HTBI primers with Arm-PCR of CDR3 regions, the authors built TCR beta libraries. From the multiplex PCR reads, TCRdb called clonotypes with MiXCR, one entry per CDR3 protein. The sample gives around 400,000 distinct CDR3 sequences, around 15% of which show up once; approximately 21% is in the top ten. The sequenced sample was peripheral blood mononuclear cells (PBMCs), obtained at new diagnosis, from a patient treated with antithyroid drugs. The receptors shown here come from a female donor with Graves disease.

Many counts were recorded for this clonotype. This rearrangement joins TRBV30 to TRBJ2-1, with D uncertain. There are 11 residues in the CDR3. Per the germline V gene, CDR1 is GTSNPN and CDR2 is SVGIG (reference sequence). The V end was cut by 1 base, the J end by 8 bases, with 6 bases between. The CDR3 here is CAWSASDEQFF. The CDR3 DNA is TGTGCCTGGAGTGCCAGCGATGAGCAGTTCTTC.

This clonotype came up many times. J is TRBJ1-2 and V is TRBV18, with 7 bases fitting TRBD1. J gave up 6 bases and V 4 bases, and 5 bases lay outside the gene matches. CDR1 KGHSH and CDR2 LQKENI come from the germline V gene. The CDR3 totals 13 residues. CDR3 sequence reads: CASSRDSANGYTF. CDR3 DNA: TGTGCCAGCTCACGGGACAGTGCGAATGGCTACACCTTC.

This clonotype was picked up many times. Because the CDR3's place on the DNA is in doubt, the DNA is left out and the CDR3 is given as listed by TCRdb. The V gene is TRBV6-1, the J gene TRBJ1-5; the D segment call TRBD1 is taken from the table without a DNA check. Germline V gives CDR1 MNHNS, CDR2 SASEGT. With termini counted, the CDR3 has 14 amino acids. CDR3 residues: CASFGPGSNQPQHF.

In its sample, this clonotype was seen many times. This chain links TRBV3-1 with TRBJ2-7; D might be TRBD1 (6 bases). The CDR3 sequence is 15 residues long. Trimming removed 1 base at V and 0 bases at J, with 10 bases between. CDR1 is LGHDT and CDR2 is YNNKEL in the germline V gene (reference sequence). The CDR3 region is CASSQARTASYEQYF. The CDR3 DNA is TGTGCCAGCAGCCAAGCCCGGACAGCCTCCTACGAGCAGTACTTC.

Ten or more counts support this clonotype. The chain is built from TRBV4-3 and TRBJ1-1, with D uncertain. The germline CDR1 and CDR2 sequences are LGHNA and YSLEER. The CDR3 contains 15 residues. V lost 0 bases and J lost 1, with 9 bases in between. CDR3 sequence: CASSQEPLENTEAFF. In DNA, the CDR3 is TGCGCCAGCAGCCAAGAACCCCTGGAGAACACTGAAGCTTTCTTT.

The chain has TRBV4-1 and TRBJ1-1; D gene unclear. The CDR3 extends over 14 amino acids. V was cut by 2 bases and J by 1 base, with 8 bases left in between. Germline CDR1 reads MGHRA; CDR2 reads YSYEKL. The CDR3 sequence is CASSQFQSNTEAFF. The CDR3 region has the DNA TGCGCCAGCAGCCAATTTCAGTCGAACACTGAAGCTTTCTTT.

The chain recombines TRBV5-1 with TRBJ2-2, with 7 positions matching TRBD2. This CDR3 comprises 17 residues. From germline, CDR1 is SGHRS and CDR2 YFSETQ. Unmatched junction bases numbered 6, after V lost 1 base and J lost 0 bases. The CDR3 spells CASSLFVAGANTGELFF. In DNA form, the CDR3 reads TGCGCCAGCAGCTTGTTTGTTGCGGGAGCGAACACCGGGGAGCTGTTTTTT.

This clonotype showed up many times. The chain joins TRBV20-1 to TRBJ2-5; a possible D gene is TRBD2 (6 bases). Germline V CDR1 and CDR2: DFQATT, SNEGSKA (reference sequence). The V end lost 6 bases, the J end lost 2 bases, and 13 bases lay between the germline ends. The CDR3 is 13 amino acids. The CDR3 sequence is CSAIAVLQETQYF. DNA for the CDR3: TGCAGTGCCATAGCGGTGCTACAAGAGACCCAGTACTTC.

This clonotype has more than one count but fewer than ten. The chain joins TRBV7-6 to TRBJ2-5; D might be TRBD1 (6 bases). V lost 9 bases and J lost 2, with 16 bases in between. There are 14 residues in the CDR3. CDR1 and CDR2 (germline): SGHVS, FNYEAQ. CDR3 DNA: TGTGCCAGTAGGGGCAGGGGCCGTCAAGAGACCCAGTACTTC. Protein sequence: CASRGRGRQETQYF.

This CDR3 reads CASSLGLAGFNEQFF. CDR3 sequence (DNA): TGTGCCAGCAGTTTGGGTCTAGCGGGGTTCAATGAGCAGTTCTTC. The V call is TRBV27, the J call TRBJ2-1; 9 bases map to TRBD2. The germline V gene has CDR1 MNHEY and CDR2 SMNVEV (reference sequence). The V and J ends lost 3 bases and 6 bases, in that order; junction bases with no gene match: 6. The CDR3 contains 15 residues.

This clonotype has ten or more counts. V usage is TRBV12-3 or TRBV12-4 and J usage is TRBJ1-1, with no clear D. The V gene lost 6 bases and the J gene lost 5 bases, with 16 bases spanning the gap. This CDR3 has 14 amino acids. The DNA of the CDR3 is TGTGCCAGCAGCCCGTCTATAGGAAGGACTGAAGCTTTCTTT. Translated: CASSPSIGRTEAFF.

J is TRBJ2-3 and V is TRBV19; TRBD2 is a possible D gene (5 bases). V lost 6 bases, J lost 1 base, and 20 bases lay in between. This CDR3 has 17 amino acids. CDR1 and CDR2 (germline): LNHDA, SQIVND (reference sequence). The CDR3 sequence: CASSNHGLRYGTDTQYF. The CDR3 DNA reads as TGTGCCAGTAGCAACCATGGACTCCGCTACGGCACAGATACGCAGTATTTT.

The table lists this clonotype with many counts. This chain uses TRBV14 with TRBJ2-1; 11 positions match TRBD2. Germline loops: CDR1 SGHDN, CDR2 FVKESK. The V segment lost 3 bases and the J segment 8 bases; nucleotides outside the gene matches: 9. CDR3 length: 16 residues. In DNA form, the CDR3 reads TGTGCCAGCAGCCACCTACTAGCGGGAGACTTGGATGAGCAGTTCTTC. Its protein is CASSHLLAGDLDEQFF. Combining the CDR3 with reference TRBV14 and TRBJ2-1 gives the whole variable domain EAGVTQFPSHSVIEKGQTVTLRCDPISGHDNLYWYRRVMGKEIKFLLHFVKESKQDESGMPNNRFLAERTGGTYSTLKVQPAELEDSGVYFCASSHLLAGDLDEQFFGPGTRLTVL.

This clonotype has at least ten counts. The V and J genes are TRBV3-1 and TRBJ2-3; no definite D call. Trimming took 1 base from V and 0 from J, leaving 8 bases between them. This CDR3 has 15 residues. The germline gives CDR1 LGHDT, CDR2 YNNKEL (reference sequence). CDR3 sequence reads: CASSQGLRSTDTQYF. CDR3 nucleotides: TGTGCCAGCAGCCAAGGCCTTCGTAGCACAGATACGCAGTATTTT.

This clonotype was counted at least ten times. CDR3 protein: CASSPARQTYNEQFF. As DNA, the CDR3 is TGTGCCAGCAGCCCAGCCAGGCAGACCTACAATGAGCAGTTCTTC. The chain is built from TRBV11-2 and TRBJ2-1; D unclear. Trimming took off 5 bases at V and 2 bases at J, with 13 bases between the two ends. Germline CDR1 and CDR2: SGHAT and FQNNGV. This CDR3 is built from 15 residues. Variable domain in full (rest from reference TRBV11-2 and TRBJ2-1): EAGVAQSPRYKIIEKRQSVAFWCNPISGHATLYWYQQILGQGPKLLIQFQNNGVVDDSQLPKDRFSAERLKGVDSTLKIQPAKLEDSAVYLCASSPARQTYNEQFFGPGTRLTVL.

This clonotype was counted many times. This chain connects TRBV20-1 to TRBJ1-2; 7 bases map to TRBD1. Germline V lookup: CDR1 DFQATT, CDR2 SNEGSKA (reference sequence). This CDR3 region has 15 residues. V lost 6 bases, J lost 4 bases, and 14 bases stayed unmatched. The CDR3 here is CSALNARGQGYGYTF. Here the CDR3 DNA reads TGCAGTGCCTTAAACGCGAGGGGGCAGGGCTATGGCTACACCTTC.